In this sample, the clone carrying this T cell receptor (beta chain) turned up once. Its antigen is unknown. The sample is drawn from a study of cytomegalovirus exposure and HLA in healthy donors. About the research overall: Both the 100 to 150 validation repertoires and the 600 to 700 first-cohort repertoires used the same platform, as reported by a later analysis.

Sequenced by immunoSEQ multiplex PCR; TCRdb stores in-frame clones only, minus some. The top ten hold 2.6% of the sample, which has 200,000 to 250,000 clones, approximately 87% seen once. Whole-study findings and limits: Accounts indicate the classifier identified cytomegalovirus status with strong specificity and sensitivity. Through in vitro validation, three CMV-associated chains were shown to be specific for CMV antigens.

The length of the CDR3 is 13 residues. The V gene's germline CDR1 is SGHVS and CDR2 FQNEAQ. The V end was cut by 3 bases, the J end by 5 bases, with 10 bases between. The V gene is TRBV7-8, the J gene TRBJ1-2; D call uncertain. This sequence originates from a man aged 18 to 30 in good health and CMV-seronegative. The sequencing sample was made of PBMCs. The CDR3 DNA is TGTGCCAGCAGCTTTCCCGGGGAGTATGGCTACACCTTC. Protein sequence: CASSFPGEYGYTF.